This note documents a single T cell receptor beta chain sequence. Its specificity is unknown. It is likely a read error, because the conserved phenylalanine at the end of the CDR3 is missing. Making TCR beta cDNA involved around 500 ng total RNA and a constant-region primer. Generation of the TCR beta libraries relied on three nested multiplex PCR rounds using slightly modified ARM-PCR. TRBV1-TRBV30 forward primers and a C-beta reverse primer were used in the first two PCR rounds, which each ran for about 10 cycles. TCRdb ran MiXCR on the multiplex PCR reads and lists one entry per CDR3 protein. Of 95,000 to 100,000 distinct CDR3 sequences listed, under 70% are singletons. The V end was cut by 4 bases, the J end by 5 bases, with 18 bases between. The CDR3 runs 15 residues. Per germline, CDR1 SGHNT and CDR2 YYREEE (reference sequence). This sample is part of a study of tumor-infiltrating lymphocytes in primary liver carcinoma. Study summary: Patients were men and women aged 30 to 69 years. The number of productive TCRbeta reads per sample ranged from roughly 3.65 to 8 million and was similar across tissue types. Study results and caveats: Only about 7-25% of top clones showed up in all five tumor regions.

Co-extraction of both nucleic acids (RNA and DNA) used roughly 18-32 mg of unsorted bulk tissue. Each tumor sample had over 85% viable tumor cells. Sequencing was done on a sample of liver tumor tissue from sampling region 2. Stated subset: tumor region T2, inferior pole. This chain joins TRBV5-4 and TRBJ2-5, with D tentatively TRBD2 (6 bases). The clonotype was recovered from a woman aged 55-75 years with primary liver carcinoma and hepatitis B virus infection. CDR3 bases: TGTGCCAGCAGCCCGTGGGGCGGGAATGGTGAGACCCAGTACCTC. This codes for CASSPWGGNGETQYL.